This T cell receptor beta chain emerged from a study of identical twins. Study-level points and caveats: Carriage of fewer insertions was seen in abundant cord blood beta clonotypes, whereas memory repertoires showed none. Invariant MAIT and iNKT cells are populations that could partly confound zero-insertion analyses. The study found excess low generation probability among twin-shared out-of-frame alpha sequences.

After template switching added a universal primer site, the resulting cDNA carried unique molecular identifiers. TCRdb re-analysed the 5' RACE reads in MiXCR, keeping a single row per CDR3 protein. The data hold 1.5 million to 2 million distinct CDR3 sequences, with 32% observed a single time. Germline values: CDR1 MNHEY, CDR2 SMNVEV (reference sequence). CDR3 length: 15 amino acids. V shed 1 base, J shed 2 bases, and the junction held 1 base outside the gene matches. This clonotype was picked up a small number of times. Its antigen is not known. V is TRBV27 and J is TRBJ1-5, with 8 bases identical to TRBD1. This receptor was taken from a newborn girl in good health. Sequenced material: cord blood. The CDR3 nucleotides read TGTGCCAGCAGTTTATTGACAGGGGGCAATCAGCCCCAGCATTTT. Protein sequence: CASSLLTGGNQPQHF.